The clone carrying this T cell receptor beta chain was recorded at least ten times. Its antigen is not known. This sample is part of a study of T cells in Graves' hyperthyroidism and ophthalmopathy. Study results and limitations: Most thyroid clonotypes expanded above 0.001 were also detected in blood.

The CDR3 regions of TCR beta were amplified from RNA transcripts. HTBI primers drove first-round RT-PCR of the TCR CDR3. TCRdb reanalysed the multiplex PCR reads using MiXCR and keeps one entry per CDR3 protein. The data contain roughly 580,000 distinct CDR3 sequences, approximately 13% of them singletons. Investigators excluded patients with uncontrolled infection, other autoimmune disease, pregnancy or lactation. Clinical symptoms, serum thyroxine, TRAb, thyroid ultrasound and orbital computed tomography established diagnosis. The germline V gene has CDR1 DFQATT and CDR2 SNEGSKA (reference sequence). The CDR3 is 15 amino acids. V was cut by 5 bases and J by 1 base, with 14 bases left in between.

The receptor was isolated from a woman aged 25 to 39 with Graves' hyperthyroidism that later progressed to Graves' ophthalmopathy. Material for sequencing was blood. This chain uses TRBV20-1 with TRBJ1-4, with a tentative D call TRBD1 (5 bases). The CDR3 sequence is CSASGFRGTNEKLFF. The CDR3 DNA sequence: TGCAGTGCTTCGGGGTTTAGGGGAACTAATGAAAAACTGTTTTTT.